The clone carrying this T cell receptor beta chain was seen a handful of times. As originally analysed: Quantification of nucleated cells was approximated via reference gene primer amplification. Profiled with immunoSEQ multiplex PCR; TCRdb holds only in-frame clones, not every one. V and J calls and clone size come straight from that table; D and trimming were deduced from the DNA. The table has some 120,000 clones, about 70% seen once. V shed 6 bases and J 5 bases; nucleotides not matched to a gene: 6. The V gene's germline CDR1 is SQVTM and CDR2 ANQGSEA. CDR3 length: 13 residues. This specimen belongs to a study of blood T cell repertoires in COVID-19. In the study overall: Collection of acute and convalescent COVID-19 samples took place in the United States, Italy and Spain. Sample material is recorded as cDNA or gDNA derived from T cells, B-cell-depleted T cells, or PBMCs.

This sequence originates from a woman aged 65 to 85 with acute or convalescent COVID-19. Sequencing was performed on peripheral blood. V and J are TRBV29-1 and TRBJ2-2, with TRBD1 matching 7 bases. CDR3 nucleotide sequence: TGCAGCGTCGACAGGGAGAGTACCGGGGAGCTGTTTTTT. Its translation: CSVDRESTGELFF.